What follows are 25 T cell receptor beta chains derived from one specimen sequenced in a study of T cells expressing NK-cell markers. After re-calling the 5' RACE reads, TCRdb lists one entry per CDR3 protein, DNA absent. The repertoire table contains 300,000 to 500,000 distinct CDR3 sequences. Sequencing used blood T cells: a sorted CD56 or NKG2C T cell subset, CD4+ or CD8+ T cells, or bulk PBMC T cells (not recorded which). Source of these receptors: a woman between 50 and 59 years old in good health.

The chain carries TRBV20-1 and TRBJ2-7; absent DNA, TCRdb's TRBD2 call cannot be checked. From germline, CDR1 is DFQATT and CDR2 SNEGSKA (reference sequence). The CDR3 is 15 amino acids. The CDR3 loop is CSADSSGQEASEQYF.

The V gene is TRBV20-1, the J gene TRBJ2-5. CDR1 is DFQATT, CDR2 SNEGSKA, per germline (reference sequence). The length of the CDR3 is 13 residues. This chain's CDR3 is CSAGQVFGETQYF.

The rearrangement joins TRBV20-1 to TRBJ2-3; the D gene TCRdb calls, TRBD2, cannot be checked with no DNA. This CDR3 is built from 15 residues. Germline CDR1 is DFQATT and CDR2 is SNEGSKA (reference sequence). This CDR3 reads CSAPTLAHGTDTQYF.

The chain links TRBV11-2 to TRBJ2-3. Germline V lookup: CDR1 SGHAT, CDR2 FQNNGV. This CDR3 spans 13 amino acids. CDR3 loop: CASSVSEPDTQYF.

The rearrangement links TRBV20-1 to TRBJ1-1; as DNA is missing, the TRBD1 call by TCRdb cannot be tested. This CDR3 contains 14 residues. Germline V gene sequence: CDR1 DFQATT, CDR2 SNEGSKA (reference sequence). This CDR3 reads CSGASEAGEAEAFF.

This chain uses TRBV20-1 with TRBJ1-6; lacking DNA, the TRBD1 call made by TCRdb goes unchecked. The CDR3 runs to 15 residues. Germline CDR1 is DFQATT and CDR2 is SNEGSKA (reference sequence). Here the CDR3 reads CSARLPTGYNSPLHF.

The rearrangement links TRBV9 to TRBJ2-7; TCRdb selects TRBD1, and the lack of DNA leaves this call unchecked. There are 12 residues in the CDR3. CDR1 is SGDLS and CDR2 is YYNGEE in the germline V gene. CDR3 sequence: CASSPPGGEQYF. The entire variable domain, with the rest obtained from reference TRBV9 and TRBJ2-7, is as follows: DSGVTQTPKHLITATGQRVTLRCSPRSGDLSVYWYQQSLDQGLQFLIQYYNGEERAKGNILERFSAQQFPDLHSELNLSSLELGDSALYFCASSPPGGEQYFGPGTRLTVT.

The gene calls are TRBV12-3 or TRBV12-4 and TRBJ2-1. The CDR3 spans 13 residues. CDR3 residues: CASSYATYNEQFF.

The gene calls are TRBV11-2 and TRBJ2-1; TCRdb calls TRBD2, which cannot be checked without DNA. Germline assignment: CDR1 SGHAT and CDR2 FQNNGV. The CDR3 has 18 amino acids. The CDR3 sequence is CASRNFAESRRGGNEQFF.

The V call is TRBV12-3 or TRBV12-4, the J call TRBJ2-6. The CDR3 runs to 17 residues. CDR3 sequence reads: CASSLLSGISGANVLTF.

CDR3 sequence reads: CASSLSGSQGSNQPQHF. This rearrangement joins TRBV5-1 to TRBJ1-5; TCRdb's D call, TRBD1, is unchecked because there is no DNA. This CDR3 is 17 amino acids long. Germline CDR1 is SGHRS and CDR2 is YFSETQ.

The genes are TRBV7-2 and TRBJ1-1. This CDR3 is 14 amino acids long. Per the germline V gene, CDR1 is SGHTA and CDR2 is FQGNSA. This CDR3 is CASIHGGMNTEAFF. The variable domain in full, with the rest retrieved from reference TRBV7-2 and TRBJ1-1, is GAGVSQSPSNKVTEKGKDVELRCDPISGHTALYWYRQSLGQGLEFLIYFQGNSAPDKSGLPSDRFSAERTGGSVSTLTIQRTQQEDSAVYLCASIHGGMNTEAFFGQGTRLTVV.

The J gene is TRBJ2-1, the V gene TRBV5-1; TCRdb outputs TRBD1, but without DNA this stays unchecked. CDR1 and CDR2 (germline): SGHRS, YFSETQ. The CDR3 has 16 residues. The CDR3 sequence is CASSLLRGRLYNEQFF.

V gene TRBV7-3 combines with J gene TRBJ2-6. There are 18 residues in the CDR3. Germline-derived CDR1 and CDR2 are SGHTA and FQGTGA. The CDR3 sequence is CASSSEAAETSGANVLTF.

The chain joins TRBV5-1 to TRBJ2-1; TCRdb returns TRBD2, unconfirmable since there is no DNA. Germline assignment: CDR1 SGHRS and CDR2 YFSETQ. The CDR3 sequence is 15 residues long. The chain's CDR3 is CASSLLGPAGNEQFF.

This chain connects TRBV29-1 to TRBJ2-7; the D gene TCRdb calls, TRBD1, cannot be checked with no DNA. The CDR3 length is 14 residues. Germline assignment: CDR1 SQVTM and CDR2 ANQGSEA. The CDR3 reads CSVVGVGALYEQYF.

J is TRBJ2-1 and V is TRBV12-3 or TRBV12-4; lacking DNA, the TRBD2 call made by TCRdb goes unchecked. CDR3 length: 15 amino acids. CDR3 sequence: CASSPALAGLNEQFF.

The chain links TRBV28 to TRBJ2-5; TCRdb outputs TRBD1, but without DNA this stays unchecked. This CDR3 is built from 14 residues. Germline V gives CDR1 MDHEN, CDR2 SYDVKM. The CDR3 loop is CASSLTALQETQYF.

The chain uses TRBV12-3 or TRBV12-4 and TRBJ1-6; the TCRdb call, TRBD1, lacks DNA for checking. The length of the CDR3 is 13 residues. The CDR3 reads CASSLVPNSPLHF.

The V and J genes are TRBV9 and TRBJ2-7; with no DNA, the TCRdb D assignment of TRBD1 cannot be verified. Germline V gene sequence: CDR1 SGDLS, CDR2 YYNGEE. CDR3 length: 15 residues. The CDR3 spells CASSVGTGGLYEQYF.

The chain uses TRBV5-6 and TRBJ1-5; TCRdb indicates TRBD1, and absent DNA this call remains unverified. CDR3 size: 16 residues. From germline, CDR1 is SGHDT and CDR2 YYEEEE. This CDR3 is CASSSGTGGRNQPQHF.

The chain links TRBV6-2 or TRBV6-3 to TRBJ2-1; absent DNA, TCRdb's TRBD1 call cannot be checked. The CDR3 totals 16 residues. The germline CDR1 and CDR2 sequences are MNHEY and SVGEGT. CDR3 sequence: CASSYSTGMSYNEQFF.

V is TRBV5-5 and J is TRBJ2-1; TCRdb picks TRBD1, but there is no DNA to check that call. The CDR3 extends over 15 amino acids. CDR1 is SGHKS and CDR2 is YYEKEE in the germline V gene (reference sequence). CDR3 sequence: CASSLVIGGYNEQFF.

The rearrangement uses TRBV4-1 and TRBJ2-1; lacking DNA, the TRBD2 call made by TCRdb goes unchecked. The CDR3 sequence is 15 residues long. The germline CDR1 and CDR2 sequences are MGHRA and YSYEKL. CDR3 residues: CASSQVRLANGEQFF.

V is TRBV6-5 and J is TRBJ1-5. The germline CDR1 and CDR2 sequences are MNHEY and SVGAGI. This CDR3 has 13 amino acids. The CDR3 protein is CASRLDLDQPQHF.